This T cell receptor beta chain was retrieved from a study of T cell responses to AZD1222 COVID-19 vaccine (dated by TCRdb to about 2021). For the study in its entirety: TCR sequencing covered more than 230 trial participants: nearly 210 given two doses of AZD1222 and 26 given two doses of MenACWY control vaccine. Trial participants were enrolled into age subgroups of 18-55, 56-69 and 70-plus years, which contained 148, 28 and 57 TCR-sequenced participants, respectively.

With respect to this clone: Its antigen target is currently unknown. No much larger clonotype is one base removed from it; base qualities were not supplied.

On the study overall, not on this receptor specifically: After two AZD1222 doses, both the breadth and the depth of spike-specific TCRs were significantly higher than at day 0 and than in MenACWY recipients. CD4 TCRs associated with the vaccine covered the entire spike protein, and the dominant responses were in regions 160-218 and 743-854. Participants were mostly white British and included more females than males, and it was suggested by the authors that clonal diversity may have been underestimated. Conclusions about previously exposed vaccinees were limited because only five to seven AZD1222 recipients were SARS-CoV-2 seropositive at baseline. The 56-69-year group was small, and its depth increase did not reach significance, likely because of low power. Epitopes outside the regions mutated in the B.1.351 and B.1.1.7 variants were reportedly recognized by nearly half of the unique spike-specific TCRs. Because no day 14 peak-response samples were available, repertoires were characterized only after the peak T cell response.

The CDR3, cysteine through phenylalanine, is 11 amino acids long. CDR3 DNA only is kept here, 33 bases in frame from base 1. Trimming takes 0 bases from V and 4 bases from J, and the germline ends sit 0 bases apart. From the germline V gene, CDR1 is SGHDN and CDR2 is FVKESK. The meaning of the sample's time point label: about 28 days (+/-7) after the second vaccine dose. Because spike-specific TCR depth and breadth did not differ between the two schedules, AZD1222 recipients who got a second dose at roughly 4 weeks were pooled with those who got a second dose at roughly 12 weeks. The vaccinee samples were drawn from two UK trials, COV001 and COV002, one of which was a single-blind randomized controlled phase 2/3 trial testing AZD1222 (ChAdOx1 nCoV-19) in healthy adults. Trial participant PBMC samples were collected at day 0 and day 28 after the second dose for TCRbeta chain sequencing. The CDR3 regions of human TCRbeta chains were subjected to immunosequencing. As for how the authors treated the data: Repertoire TCRs were matched against a reference library of SARS-CoV-2-specific TCRs generated with the MIRA antigen-specificity platform. Breadth was defined as the fraction of unique TCRs that were SARS-CoV-2-associated. Depth was defined as the fraction of total T cells that were SARS-CoV-2-associated. Using the MIRA data, every spike-specific TCR was mapped to the spike region that the TCR reacted to and assigned to either a CD4 or a CD8 class. Log10-transformed breadth and depth values were compared by one-way ANOVA with Sidak's multiple comparisons tests. As stored in TCRdb, this immuneACCESS dataset retains in-frame rearrangements with V and J assigned. A fraction of the clones does not appear; measured against another copy, unresolved V genes explain less than half of the discrepancy, and the remainder lacks a known reason. V and J calls and clone size are as listed in that table; D and trimming were resolved from the DNA. The sample table lists 150,000 to 250,000 clones, approximately 89% of them with a count of one. Roughly 3.5% of the sample belongs to the ten largest clones.

The sequence is built from TRBV14 and TRBJ2-5; the D gene assignment is ambiguous. This specimen was peripheral blood, taken 28 days after the second AZD1222 dose. The sequence derives from an adult who received the AZD1222 COVID-19 vaccine. The DNA sequence is TGTGCCAGCAGCCAAGAAGAGACCCAGTACTTC. Its protein product is CASSQEETQYF.